The 5 T cell receptor beta chains in this list originate from one sample, sequenced in a study of blood T cell repertoires in COVID-19. The table came from immunoSEQ multiplex PCR; TCRdb's copy has only in-frame clones and leaves some out. The table lists tens of thousands of clones, around 87% of them singletons. The specimen was peripheral blood. The source of these receptors is a man aged 50 to 59 with active COVID-19.

In its sample, this clone was seen once. The chain is built from TRBV9 and TRBJ2-1; 7 nucleotides agree with TRBD1. Germline V gene sequence: CDR1 SGDLS, CDR2 YYNGEE. CDR3 size: 15 residues. J was trimmed by 8 bases and V by 0 bases; bases with no gene match: 8. CDR3 sequence (DNA): TGTGCCAGCAGCGTAGATGGGACAGAGGGCGATGAGCAGTTCTTC. Amino acids: CASSVDGTEGDEQFF.

The chain is built from TRBV27 and TRBJ2-7, with 14 bases fitting TRBD2. Germline CDR1 MNHEY, CDR2 SMNVEV (reference sequence). CDR3 length equals 16 residues. The trim removed 4 bases at V and 5 bases at J, leaving 7 bases unmatched. CDR3 residues: CASSSPGLAGVHEQYF. DNA of the CDR3: TGTGCCAGCAGTTCCCCGGGACTAGCGGGAGTCCACGAGCAGTACTTC.

The chain employs TRBV19 and TRBJ2-7, with a tentative D call TRBD1 (5 bases). Germline V CDR1 and CDR2: LNHDA, SQIVND (reference sequence). Between the trimmed V and J ends, which lost 7 bases and 2 bases, there was a span of 15 bases. The CDR3 covers 14 residues. CDR3 loop: CASTATASPYEQYF. Here the CDR3 DNA reads TGTGCCAGTACCGCGACAGCGTCCCCCTACGAGCAGTACTTC.

In DNA form, the CDR3 reads TGTGCCAGCAGTTATGGGCCGTCTAATGAAAAACTGTTTTTT. This translates into CASSYGPSNEKLFF. The chain has TRBV28 and TRBJ1-4; no reliable D call. The CDR3 runs to 14 residues. The germline V and J ends were trimmed by 4 bases and 3 bases, with 9 bases remaining between them. Germline CDR1 reads MDHEN; CDR2 reads SYDVKM.

V is TRBV28 and J is TRBJ1-5; D possibly corresponds to TRBD1 (6 bases). The V end lost 6 bases, the J end lost 9 bases, and 18 bases lay between the germline ends. Germline lookup yields CDR1 MDHEN and CDR2 SYDVKM. There are 14 residues in the CDR3. The CDR3 spells CASSLQQGKPPQHF. CDR3 nucleotide sequence: TGTGCCAGCAGCTTACAGCAGGGGAAGCCGCCCCAGCATTTT.